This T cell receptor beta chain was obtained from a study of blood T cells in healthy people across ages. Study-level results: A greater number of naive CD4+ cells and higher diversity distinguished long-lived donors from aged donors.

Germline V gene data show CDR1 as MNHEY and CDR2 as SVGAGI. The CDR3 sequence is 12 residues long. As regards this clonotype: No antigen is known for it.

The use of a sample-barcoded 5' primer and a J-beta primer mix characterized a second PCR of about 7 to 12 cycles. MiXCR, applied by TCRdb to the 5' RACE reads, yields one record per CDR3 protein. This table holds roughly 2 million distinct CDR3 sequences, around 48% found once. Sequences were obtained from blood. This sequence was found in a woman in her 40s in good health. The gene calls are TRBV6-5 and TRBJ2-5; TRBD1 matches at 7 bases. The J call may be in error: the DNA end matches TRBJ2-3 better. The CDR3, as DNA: TGTGCCAGCAGTTCCAACAGGGGCACGCAGTATTTT. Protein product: CASSSNRGTQYF.